The sequence of this T cell receptor (beta chain) was determined in a study of Ad26.COV2.S vaccination and SARS-CoV-2 variants. For the study at large: Ad26.COV2.S was injected intramuscularly once or twice, 56 days apart. Study-wide results and limits: Researchers cautioned that TCR breadth and depth analyses may have underestimated total T cell responses. Spike-specific TCR breadth was greater after Ad26.COV2.S than placebo.

The CDR3 runs 14 residues. Trimming stripped 5 bases from V and 1 base from J, with 11 bases between. Germline lookup yields CDR1 LGHDT and CDR2 YNNKEL (reference sequence). Clones were read by immunoSEQ multiplex PCR, and TCRdb kept only the in-frame ones, dropping some. This table has 450,000 to 550,000 clones, about 88% appearing once. Sample treatment: over 15 received Ad26.COV2.S at low or high dose, single or two shots; a few received placebo; per-sample allocation not given. Material that was analyzed had been drawn on day 63 after the first vaccine or placebo injection. Vaccination employed an Ad26 vector expressing the Wuhan-strain SARS-CoV-2 spike. Comment on this clone: As yet, its antigen is unknown.

The specimen was peripheral blood, collected in a trial of Ad26.COV2.S vaccine versus placebo. The TCR originated in a person aged 18-60 years who received the Ad26.COV2.S COVID-19 vaccine or a placebo. The rearrangement joins TRBV3-1 (or the pseudogene TRBV3-2) to TRBJ1-1; a possible D gene is TRBD1 (5 bases). This chain's CDR3 is CASSGTDRNTEAFF. DNA for the CDR3: TGTGCCAGCAGCGGAACCGACAGGAACACTGAAGCTTTCTTT.